The clone carrying this T cell receptor (beta chain) was seen at least ten times. No antigen is known for it. The data derive from a study of identical twins. Study outcomes and limitations: Memory repertoires lacked the insertion deficit that abundant cord blood beta clonotypes showed. A partial confounding effect on zero-insertion analyses could come from invariant MAIT and iNKT cells. Alpha sequences out of frame and shared by twins had excess low generation probability.

TCRdb re-called the 5' RACE reads with MiXCR, one entry per CDR3 protein. Among hundreds of thousands of distinct CDR3 sequences, 8.6% were seen once, and the ten largest hold roughly 0.9%. In addition, the sample was reused for a study of yellow fever vaccine responses in identical twins. As that report states: Reported findings indicate that twins' vaccine T cell responses seemed partially convergent, partially personalized.

Sequencing used PBMCs. The sequence derives from a woman aged 18-29 years in good health.

The CDR3 reads CAPYEQYF. CDR3 DNA sequence: TGTGCGCCATACGAGCAGTACTTC. The chain is built from TRBV12-5 and TRBJ2-7; no reliable D call. The germline gives CDR1 LGHNT, CDR2 FRNRAP. This CDR3 has 8 amino acids.